Listed here are 16 T cell receptor beta chains from one sample, sequenced in a study of T-cell reconstitution after alpha-beta-depleted transplantation in children. Researchers prepared the TCRbeta library using unique molecular identifiers, the study reports. TCRdb reprocessed the PCR reads with MiXCR, giving one entry per CDR3 protein. In the table there are hundreds of thousands of distinct CDR3 sequences, roughly 14% of which are singletons. The sample consisted of PBMCs, taken before TCRalphabeta/CD19-depleted stem cell transplant. The source is a girl aged 2-10 years with congenital amegakaryocytic thrombocytopenia, due to receive a stem cell transplant.

This clonotype was counted ten times or more. The V call is TRBV29-1, the J call TRBJ2-7; D is unclear. This CDR3 is 12 amino acids long. Trimming removed 4 bases from V and 5 bases from J, with 12 bases in between. Germline CDR1 SQVTM, CDR2 ANQGSEA. Written as DNA, the CDR3 is TGCAGCGTTGGGTCAGGTCCCCACGAGCAGTACTTC. Its translation: CSVGSGPHEQYF.

The chain joins TRBV7-8 to TRBJ2-2; D might be TRBD2 (5 bases). In germline, CDR1 is SGHVS, CDR2 FQNEAQ. V dropped 5 bases and J dropped 0 bases, with 10 bases sitting between them. CDR3 length: 15 amino acids. CDR3 DNA: TGTGCCAGCAGCGGGGAGCCAGCGAACACCGGGGAGCTGTTTTTT. Its translation is CASSGEPANTGELFF.

This clonotype has ten or more counts. The chain joins TRBV5-1 to TRBJ2-7; 8 nucleotides match TRBD2. Germline trimming cut 1 base from V and 2 bases from J; bases unmatched to any gene: 5. Looked up from germline, CDR1 is SGHRS and CDR2 is YFSETQ. CDR3 length: 15 amino acids. Here the CDR3 reads CASSLTSGLTYEQYF. CDR3 bases: TGCGCCAGCAGCTTGACTAGCGGACTTACCTACGAGCAGTACTTC.

In regard to this clonotype: With a much larger clone just one base away, this may be a read error. The rearrangement joins TRBV20-1 to TRBJ2-1; 10 bases match TRBD2. The ends lost 0 bases at V and 2 bases at J; junction bases unmatched: 4. The CDR3 consists of 16 residues. Germline CDR1 is DFQATT and CDR2 is SNEGSKA (reference sequence). CDR3 region: CSAREIAGGPYNEQFF. For the CDR3, the DNA is TGCAGTGCTAGAGAGATAGCGGGGGGCCCCTACAATGAGCAGTTCTTC.

The chain employs TRBV7-9 and TRBJ1-1; D remains unclear. V gave up 5 bases and J gave up 1 base, with 14 bases separating them. Germline CDR1 reads SEHNR; CDR2 reads FQNEAQ (reference sequence). The CDR3 has 15 amino acids. This CDR3 reads CASSPRTVPNTEAFF. The CDR3 DNA reads as TGTGCCAGCAGCCCGAGGACGGTCCCGAACACTGAAGCTTTCTTT.

This chain connects TRBV20-1 to TRBJ1-2, with D unresolved. CDR1 is DFQATT, CDR2 SNEGSKA, per germline (reference sequence). The V and J ends lost 1 base and 7 bases respectively, with 10 bases between them. This CDR3 region has 12 residues. The CDR3 spells CSARVGWSGYTF. CDR3 sequence (DNA): TGCAGTGCTAGAGTGGGGTGGAGTGGCTACACCTTC.

This clonotype was recorded at least ten times. The CDR3 bases are TGCGCCAGCAGCTTCTACGGACTCGGAACCGGGGAGCTGTTTTTT. Translation: CASSFYGLGTGELFF. V gene TRBV5-1 combines with J gene TRBJ2-2; TRBD2 is a possible D gene (5 bases). The V end was cut by 2 bases, the J end by 5 bases, with 13 bases between. The CDR3 runs 15 residues. Germline lookup yields CDR1 SGHRS and CDR2 YFSETQ.

This clonotype was recorded many times. Here the CDR3 reads CASSFPQGTTYEQYF. For the CDR3, the DNA is TGTGCCAGCAGTTTCCCTCAGGGGACCACCTACGAGCAGTACTTC. The chain recombines TRBV6-2 or TRBV6-3 with TRBJ2-7; D is perhaps TRBD1 (6 bases). The length of the CDR3 is 15 residues. The V gene lost 4 bases and the J gene lost 2 bases, with 15 bases spanning the gap. Germline V lookup: CDR1 MNHEY, CDR2 SVGEGT.

V is TRBV12-3 or TRBV12-4 and J is TRBJ2-1; unclear D gene. The V end was cut by 8 bases, the J end by 10 bases, with 9 bases between. The CDR3 is 10 amino acids. CDR3 loop: CASHRVEQFF. For the CDR3, the DNA is TGTGCCAGCCATAGGGTGGAGCAGTTCTTC.

The chain employs TRBV20-1 and TRBJ1-2; D remains ambiguous. V was clipped by 1 base and J by 4 bases, with 16 bases between them. This CDR3 has 15 residues. CDR1 and CDR2 (germline): DFQATT, SNEGSKA (reference sequence). In DNA form, the CDR3 reads TGCAGTGCTAGAGTGCCAGCCAAAGTGGGCTATGGCTACACCTTC. Encoded protein: CSARVPAKVGYGYTF.

The sample holds many counts of this clonotype. The rearrangement joins TRBV10-3 to TRBJ2-2; D might be TRBD1 (6 bases). Trimming took off 6 bases at V and 1 base at J, with 15 bases between the two ends. The CDR3 covers 16 residues. Looked up from germline, CDR1 is ENHRY and CDR2 is SYGVKD. The CDR3 protein is CAIRDQDRLNTGELFF. The CDR3 DNA reads TGTGCCATCAGAGACCAAGACAGGTTGAACACCGGGGAGCTGTTTTTT.

This rearrangement joins TRBV20-1 to TRBJ2-3, with 9 bases lining up with TRBD2. Losses at the gene ends were 4 bases for V and 5 bases for J; bases not matched to a gene: 7. The CDR3 runs 14 residues. CDR1 and CDR2 (germline): DFQATT, SNEGSKA (reference sequence). Written as DNA, the CDR3 is TGCAGTGCTATTGCGGGAGGGCCGGTAGATACGCAGTATTTT. Its protein is CSAIAGGPVDTQYF.

V and J are TRBV5-1 and TRBJ1-1, with D hard to call. The germline gives CDR1 SGHRS, CDR2 YFSETQ. Trimming shortened V by 4 bases and J by 1 base, and 11 bases separated the two germline ends. There are 14 residues in the CDR3. CDR3 in DNA: TGCGCCAGCAGCCTGCTACAACGGAACACTGAAGCTTTCTTT. It specifies CASSLLQRNTEAFF. The entire variable domain, with the rest obtained from reference TRBV5-1 and TRBJ1-1, is as follows: KAGVTQTPRYLIKTRGQQVTLSCSPISGHRSVSWYQQTPGQGLQFLFEYFSETQRNKGNFPGRFSGRQFSNSRSEMNVSTLELGDSALYLCASSLLQRNTEAFFGQGTRLTVV.

This clonotype appeared many times. Germline is not matched at one junction end, which may reflect a read error. The chain is built from TRBV9 and TRBJ1-3, with unresolved D. The length of the CDR3 is 16 residues. Germline loops: CDR1 SGDLS, CDR2 YYNGEE. CDR3 DNA: TGTGCCAGCAGCGTAGATGCAGGTCTTGCTGGGAACACCATATATTTT. Translation gives CASSVDAGLAGNTIYF.

This chain connects TRBV20-1 to TRBJ1-2; D is uncertain. The ends were cut back, 0 bases at V and 2 bases at J, with 7 bases in the middle. Germline CDR1 and CDR2: DFQATT and SNEGSKA (reference sequence). CDR3 length: 13 amino acids. CDR3 sequence (DNA): TGCAGTGCTAGAGACCACAGAAACTATGGCTACACCTTC. This sequence encodes CSARDHRNYGYTF.

This clonotype was counted ten times or more. The chain recombines TRBV11-2 with TRBJ2-1, with a possible D match to TRBD1 (5 bases). V gave up 10 bases and J gave up 6 bases, with 25 bases separating them. Germline lookup yields CDR1 SGHAT and CDR2 FQNNGV. The CDR3 has 16 residues. CDR3 loop: CATNQRGSRRSNEQFF. The CDR3 region has the DNA TGTGCCACCAACCAAAGGGGAAGTCGGAGAAGCAATGAGCAGTTCTTC.